This is a list of T cell receptor beta chains from one sample in a study of shared clonotypes between healthy human individuals. Clones were sequenced by immunoSEQ multiplex PCR, and TCRdb holds only the in-frame ones, with some missing. Of about 2,500,000 clones listed, more than 90% are singletons. The sequencing sample was made of naive CD4+ T cells sorted from blood. The receptors originated from a man younger than 35 in good health. Both conserved end residues are part of each CDR3. D genes are given only for firm matches. Not all rows give a size; the values are once, few, many and, for expanded clones, a class.

size: NA; J: TRBJ1-4; D: NA; V: TRBV4-1; DNA: TGCGCCAGCAGCCAAGGGGATAGGGCGGCGGAAAAACTGTTTTTT; CDR3: CASSQGDRAAEKLFF
size: NA; J: TRBJ1-2; D: NA; V: TRBV28; DNA: TGTGCCAGCACCAACAGGGCTCCTTATGGCTACACCTTC; CDR3: CASTNRAPYGYTF
size: NA; J: TRBJ2-5; D: TRBD2; V: TRBV2; DNA: TGTGCCAGCAGTGAGCGGGGGGGTGACCTGGAGACCCAGTACTTC; CDR3: CASSERGGDLETQYF
size: NA; J: TRBJ1-4; D: NA; V: TRBV4-1; DNA: TGCGCCAGCAGCCTTCGGGAATCGGGTGAAAAACTGTTTTTT; CDR3: CASSLRESGEKLFF
size: NA; J: TRBJ1-2; D: NA; V: TRBV6-5; DNA: TGTGCCAGCAACGGACCGTGGACTAACTATGGCTACACCTTC; CDR3: CASNGPWTNYGYTF
size: NA; J: TRBJ2-5; D: NA; V: TRBV18; DNA: TGTGCCAGCTCACCCGGAGAAGAGACCCAGTACTTC; CDR3: CASSPGEETQYF
size: NA; J: TRBJ1-1; D: NA; V: TRBV19; DNA: TGTGCCAGTAGTAACACCCAAACAGGGACTGAAGCTTTCTTT; CDR3: CASSNTQTGTEAFF
size: few; J: TRBJ1-2; D: NA; V: TRBV7-2; DNA: TGTGCCAGCAGCCTCAGGAGAGTAGATGGCTACACCTTC; CDR3: CASSLRRVDGYTF
size: NA; J: TRBJ2-6; D: TRBD1; V: TRBV6-6; DNA: TGTGCCGGTACAGGGGGCGACGGGGCCAACGTCCTGACTTTC; CDR3: CAGTGGDGANVLTF
size: NA; J: TRBJ1-2; D: NA; V: TRBV9; DNA: TGTGCCAGCAGCGAGACGTTGAACTATGGCTACACCTTC; CDR3: CASSETLNYGYTF
size: NA; J: TRBJ2-7; D: NA; V: TRBV4-2; DNA: TGTGCCAGCAGCCAAGAGCTGGTGTACTACTTC; CDR3: CASSQELVYYF
size: once; J: TRBJ2-2; D: NA; V: TRBV10-3; DNA: TGTGCCACCTCGGGGGTGGGGTTGGCCGGGAACACCGGGGAGCTGTTTTTT; CDR3: CATSGVGLAGNTGELFF
size: NA; J: TRBJ1-3; D: NA; V: TRBV30; DNA: TGTGCCTGGACCACCCAAGGGACATCTTTTGCTGGAAACACCGTATATTTT; CDR3: CAWTTQGTSFAGNTVYF
size: NA; J: TRBJ2-3; D: TRBD2; V: TRBV7-8; DNA: TGTGCCAGCTCCCTAGCGGGGGGCCAGATAAACACAGATACGCAGTATTTT; CDR3: CASSLAGGQINTDTQYF
size: NA; J: TRBJ2-1; D: TRBD2; V: TRBV5-4; DNA: TGTGCCAGCAGCAGGGGACTAGCGGGACCATCCGTCTTC; CDR3: CASSRGLAGPSVF
size: NA; J: TRBJ1-1; D: NA; V: TRBV27; DNA: TGTGCCAGCAGTTTAGACGGGGCTCTTCTGAACACTGAAGCTTTCTTT; CDR3: CASSLDGALLNTEAFF
size: once; J: TRBJ2-3; D: NA; V: TRBV11-3; DNA: TGTGCCAGCAGCAAGGGGGGTACGCAGTATTTT; CDR3: CASSKGGTQYF
size: NA; J: TRBJ2-3; D: TRBD2; V: TRBV5-1; DNA: TGCGCCAGCAGCTTAGGACTAGCGGGGGCCGGCACAGATACGCAGTATTTT; CDR3: CASSLGLAGAGTDTQYF
size: NA; J: TRBJ1-1; D: NA; V: TRBV18; DNA: TGTGCCAGCTCACCTTTCAGGAAGGGATGGGAAACTGAAGCTTTCTTT; CDR3: CASSPFRKGWETEAFF
size: once; J: TRBJ2-7; D: TRBD1; V: TRBV6-1; DNA: TGTGCCAGCACCTTAGACGGGGACAGGGTTGAACAGTACTTC; CDR3: CASTLDGDRVEQYF
size: NA; J: TRBJ1-1; D: TRBD1; V: TRBV27; DNA: TGTGCCAGCAGTTTAACAGGGGTGCTCACTGAAGCTTTCTTT; CDR3: CASSLTGVLTEAFF
size: NA; J: TRBJ2-7; D: NA; V: TRBV7-9; DNA: TGTGCCAGCAGCTCGGCCTCGGGGGCAGGCCCCTACGAGCAGTACTTC; CDR3: CASSSASGAGPYEQYF
size: few; J: TRBJ1-1; D: NA; V: TRBV18; DNA: TGTGCCAGCTCACCACTGCTGGGCACTGAAGCTTTCTTT; CDR3: CASSPLLGTEAFF
size: NA; J: TRBJ2-5; D: TRBD2; V: TRBV5-1; DNA: TGCGCCAGCAGCTTACTAGCGGGGGGGCCACAAGAGACCCAGTACTTC; CDR3: CASSLLAGGPQETQYF
size: NA; J: TRBJ2-7; D: NA; V: TRBV6-5; DNA: TGTGCCAGCAGTTACGGGGGGACTCCCTCCTACGAGCAGTACTTC; CDR3: CASSYGGTPSYEQYF
size: NA; J: TRBJ2-2; D: NA; V: TRBV9; DNA: TGTGCCAGCAGCCCCCATGTGGAGACATCAACCGGGGAGCTGTTTTTT; CDR3: CASSPHVETSTGELFF
size: NA; J: TRBJ1-2; D: TRBD1; V: TRBV28; DNA: TGTGCCAGCAGTCAAAATCACAGGGGGCAAGGCTACACCTTC; CDR3: CASSQNHRGQGYTF
size: once; J: TRBJ2-3; D: TRBD1; V: TRBV5-6; DNA: TGTGCCAGCAGCTTGGCCGGGACAGGGGATACAGATACGCAGTATTTT; CDR3: CASSLAGTGDTDTQYF
size: NA; J: TRBJ2-2; D: TRBD2; V: TRBV7-9; DNA: TGTGCCAGCAGCCGGGGACTAGTGAACACCGGGGAGCTGTTTTTT; CDR3: CASSRGLVNTGELFF
size: few; J: TRBJ1-6; D: NA; V: TRBV9; DNA: TGTGCCAGCAGCTCCGACCGGATCACCCTCCACTTT; CDR3: CASSSDRITLHF
size: NA; J: TRBJ2-3; D: NA; V: TRBV5-1; DNA: TGCGCCAGCAGCTTGATGGTCCAGAACACAGATGCGCAGTATTTT; CDR3: CASSLMVQNTDAQYF
size: NA; J: TRBJ2-7; D: TRBD2; V: TRBV2; DNA: TGTGCCAGCAGAAAGGGACTAGCGGGAGTGGACGAGCAGTACTTC; CDR3: CASRKGLAGVDEQYF
size: NA; J: TRBJ1-1; D: TRBD1; V: TRBV19; DNA: TGTGCCAGTAGTATGAAGGGGACAGTGGAAGAAGCTTTCTTT; CDR3: CASSMKGTVEEAFF